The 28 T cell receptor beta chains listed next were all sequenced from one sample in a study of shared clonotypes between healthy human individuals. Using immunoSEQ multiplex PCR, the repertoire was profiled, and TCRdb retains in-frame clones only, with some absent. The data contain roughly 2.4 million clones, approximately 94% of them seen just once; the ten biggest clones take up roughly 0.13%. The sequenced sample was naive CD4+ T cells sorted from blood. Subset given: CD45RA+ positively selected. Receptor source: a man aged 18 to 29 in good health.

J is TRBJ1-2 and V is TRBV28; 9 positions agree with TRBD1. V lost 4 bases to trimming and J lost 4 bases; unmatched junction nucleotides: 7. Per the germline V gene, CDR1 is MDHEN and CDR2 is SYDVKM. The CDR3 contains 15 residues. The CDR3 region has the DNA TGTGCCAGCAGTTCCCCGGGACAGGGAACCTATGGCTACACCTTC. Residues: CASSSPGQGTYGYTF.

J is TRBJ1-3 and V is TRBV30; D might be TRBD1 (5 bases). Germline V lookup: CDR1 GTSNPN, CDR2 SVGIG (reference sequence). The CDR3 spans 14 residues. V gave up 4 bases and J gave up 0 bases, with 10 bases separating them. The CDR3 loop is CAWKQDPSGNTIYF. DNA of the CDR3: TGTGCCTGGAAACAGGACCCCTCTGGAAACACCATATATTTT.

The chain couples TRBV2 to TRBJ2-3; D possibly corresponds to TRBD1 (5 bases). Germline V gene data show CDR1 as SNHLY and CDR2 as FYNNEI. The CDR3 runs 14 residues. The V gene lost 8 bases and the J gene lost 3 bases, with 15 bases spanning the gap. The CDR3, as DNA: TGTGCCAGCCTTAACAGGACAAGGACAGATACGCAGTATTTT. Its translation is CASLNRTRTDTQYF. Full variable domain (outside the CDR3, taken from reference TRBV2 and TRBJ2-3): EPEVTQTPSHQVTQMGQEVILRCVPISNHLYFYWYRQILGQKVEFLVSFYNNEISEKSEIFDDQFSVERPDGSNFTLKIRSTKLEDSAMYFCASLNRTRTDTQYFGPGTRLTVL.

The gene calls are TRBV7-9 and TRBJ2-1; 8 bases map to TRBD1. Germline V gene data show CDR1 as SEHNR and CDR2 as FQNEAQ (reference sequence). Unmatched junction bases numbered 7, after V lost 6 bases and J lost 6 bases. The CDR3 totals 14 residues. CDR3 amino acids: CASRTGEGVNEQFF. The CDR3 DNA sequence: TGTGCCAGCAGGACAGGGGAAGGGGTCAATGAGCAGTTCTTC.

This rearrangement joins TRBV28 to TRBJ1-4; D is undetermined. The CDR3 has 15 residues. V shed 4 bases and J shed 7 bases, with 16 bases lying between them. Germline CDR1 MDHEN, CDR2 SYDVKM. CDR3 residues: CASSSSGRVSEKLFF. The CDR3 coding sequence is TGTGCCAGCAGTTCCTCGGGGAGGGTATCTGAAAAACTGTTTTTT.

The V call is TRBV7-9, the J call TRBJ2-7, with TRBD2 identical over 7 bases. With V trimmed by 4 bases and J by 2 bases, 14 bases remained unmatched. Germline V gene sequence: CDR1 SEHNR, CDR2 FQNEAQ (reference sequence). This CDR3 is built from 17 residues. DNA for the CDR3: TGTGCCAGCAGCTACCCCGGCAGGGCTAGCGGAACCTACGAGCAGTACTTC. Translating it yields CASSYPGRASGTYEQYF.

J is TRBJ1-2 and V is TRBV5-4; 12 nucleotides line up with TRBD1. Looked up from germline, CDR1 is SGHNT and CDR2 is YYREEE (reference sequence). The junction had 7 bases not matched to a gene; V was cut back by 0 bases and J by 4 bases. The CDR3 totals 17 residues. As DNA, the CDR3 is TGTGCCAGCAGCTTGGTGGGTGGGACAGGGGGCAGCTATGGCTACACCTTC. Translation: CASSLVGGTGGSYGYTF.

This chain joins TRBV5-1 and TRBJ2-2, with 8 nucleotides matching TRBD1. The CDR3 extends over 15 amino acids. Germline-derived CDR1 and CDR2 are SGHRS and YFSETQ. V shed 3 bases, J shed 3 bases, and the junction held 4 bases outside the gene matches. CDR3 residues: CASSWRGQDTGELFF. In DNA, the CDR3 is TGCGCCAGCAGCTGGCGGGGACAGGACACCGGGGAGCTGTTTTTT.

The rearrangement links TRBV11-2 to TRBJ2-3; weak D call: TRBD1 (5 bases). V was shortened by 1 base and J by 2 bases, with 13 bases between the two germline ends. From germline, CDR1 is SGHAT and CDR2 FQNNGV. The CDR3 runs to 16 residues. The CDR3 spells CASSLVGRRNTDTQYF. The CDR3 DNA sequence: TGTGCCAGCAGCTTAGTGGGGCGGAGAAACACAGATACGCAGTATTTT.

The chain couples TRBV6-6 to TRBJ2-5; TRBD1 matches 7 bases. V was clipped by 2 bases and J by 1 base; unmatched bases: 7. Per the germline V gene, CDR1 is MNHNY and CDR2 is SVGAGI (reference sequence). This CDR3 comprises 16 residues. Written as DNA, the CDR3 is TGTGCCAGCAGTTACCGAACAGGGGCTCTCCAAGAGACCCAGTACTTC. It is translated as CASSYRTGALQETQYF.

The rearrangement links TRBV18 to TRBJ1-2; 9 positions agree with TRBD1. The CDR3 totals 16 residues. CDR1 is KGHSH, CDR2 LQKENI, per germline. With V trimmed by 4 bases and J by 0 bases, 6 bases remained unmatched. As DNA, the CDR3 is TGTGCCAGCTCACAGTCCCGGGACAGGGCTAACTATGGCTACACCTTC. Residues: CASSQSRDRANYGYTF.

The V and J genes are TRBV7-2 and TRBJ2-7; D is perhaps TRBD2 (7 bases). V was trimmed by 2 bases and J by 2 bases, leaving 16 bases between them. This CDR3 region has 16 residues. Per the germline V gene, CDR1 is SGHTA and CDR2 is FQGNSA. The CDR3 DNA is TGTGCCAGCAGCTTAACGGGGGGCATAGCGACCTACGAGCAGTACTTC. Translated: CASSLTGGIATYEQYF.

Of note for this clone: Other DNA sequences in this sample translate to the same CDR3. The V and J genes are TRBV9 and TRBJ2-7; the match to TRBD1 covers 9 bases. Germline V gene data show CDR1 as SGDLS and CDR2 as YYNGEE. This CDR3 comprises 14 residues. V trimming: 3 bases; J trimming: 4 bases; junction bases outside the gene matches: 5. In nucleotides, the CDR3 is TGTGCCAGCAGCGCTGGGACAGGGAGGTACGAGCAGTACTTC. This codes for CASSAGTGRYEQYF.

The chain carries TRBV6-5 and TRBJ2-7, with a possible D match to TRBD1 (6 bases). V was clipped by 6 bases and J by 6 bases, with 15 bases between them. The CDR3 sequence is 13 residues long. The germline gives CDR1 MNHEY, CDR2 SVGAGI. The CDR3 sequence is CASRLRDTTEQYF. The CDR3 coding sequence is TGTGCCAGCAGACTCCGGGACACGACCGAGCAGTACTTC.

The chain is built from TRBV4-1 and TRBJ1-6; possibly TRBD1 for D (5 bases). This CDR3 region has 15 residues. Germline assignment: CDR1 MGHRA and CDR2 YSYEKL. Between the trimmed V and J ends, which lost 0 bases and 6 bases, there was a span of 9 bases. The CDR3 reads CASSQDQGRNSPLHF. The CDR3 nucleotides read TGCGCCAGCAGCCAAGATCAGGGTCGTAATTCACCCCTCCACTTT.

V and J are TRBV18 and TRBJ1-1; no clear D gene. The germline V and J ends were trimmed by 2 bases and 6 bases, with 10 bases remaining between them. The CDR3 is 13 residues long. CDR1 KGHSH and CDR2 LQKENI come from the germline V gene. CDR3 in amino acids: CASSPTGMAEAFF. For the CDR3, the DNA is TGTGCCAGCTCACCAACGGGTATGGCTGAAGCTTTCTTT. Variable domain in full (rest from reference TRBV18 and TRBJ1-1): NAGVMQNPRHLVRRRGQEARLRCSPMKGHSHVYWYRQLPEEGLKFMVYLQKENIIDESGMPKERFSAEFPKEGPSILRIQQVVRGDSAAYFCASSPTGMAEAFFGQGTRLTVV.

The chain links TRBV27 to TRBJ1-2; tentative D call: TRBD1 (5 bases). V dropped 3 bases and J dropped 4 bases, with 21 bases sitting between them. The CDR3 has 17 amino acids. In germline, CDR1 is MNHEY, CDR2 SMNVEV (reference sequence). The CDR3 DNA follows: TGTGCCAGCAGTTTTAGGGCAGCTTTGGGACCTACCTATGGCTACACCTTC. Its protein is CASSFRAALGPTYGYTF.

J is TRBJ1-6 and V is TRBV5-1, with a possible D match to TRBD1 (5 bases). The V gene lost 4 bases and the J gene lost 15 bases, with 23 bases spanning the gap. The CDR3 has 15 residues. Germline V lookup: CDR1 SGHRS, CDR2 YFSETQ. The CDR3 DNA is TGCGCCAGCAGCGGCGAGGGTCCCATAAGCGGGGGCCTCCACTTT. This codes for CASSGEGPISGGLHF.

CDR3 DNA sequence: TGTGCCTGGAGTAGGGGGAAAGTGGACACTTGGGAACTGTTTTTT. Translation gives CAWSRGKVDTWELFF. This chain uses TRBV30 with TRBJ1-4; TRBD1 might be the D (6 bases). The CDR3 spans 15 residues. Trimming pared 2 bases from V and 12 bases from J, leaving 22 bases between. Looked up from germline, CDR1 is GTSNPN and CDR2 is SVGIG (reference sequence).

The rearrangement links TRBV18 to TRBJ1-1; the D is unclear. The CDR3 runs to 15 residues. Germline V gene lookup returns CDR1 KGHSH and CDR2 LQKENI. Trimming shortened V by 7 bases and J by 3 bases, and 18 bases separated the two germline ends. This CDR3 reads CASFGSSPGDTEAFF. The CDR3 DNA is TGTGCCAGCTTCGGCTCTTCCCCGGGCGACACTGAAGCTTTCTTT.

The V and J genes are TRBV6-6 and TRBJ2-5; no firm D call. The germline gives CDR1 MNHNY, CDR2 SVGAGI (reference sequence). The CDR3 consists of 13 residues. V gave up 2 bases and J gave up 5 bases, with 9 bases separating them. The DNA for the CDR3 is TGTGCCAGCAGTTACGGGCTCGAGGAGACCCAGTACTTC. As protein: CASSYGLEETQYF.

CDR3 sequence: CASSIDPRAGGSGEQYF. CDR3 nucleotide sequence: TGTGCCAGTAGTATAGACCCCCGGGCAGGGGGGAGCGGCGAGCAGTACTTC. The chain recombines TRBV19 with TRBJ2-7, with D perhaps TRBD1 (7 bases). Deletions cut 0 bases from V and 6 bases from J, with 21 bases between. CDR3 length: 17 residues. CDR1 is LNHDA and CDR2 is SQIVND in the germline V gene (reference sequence).

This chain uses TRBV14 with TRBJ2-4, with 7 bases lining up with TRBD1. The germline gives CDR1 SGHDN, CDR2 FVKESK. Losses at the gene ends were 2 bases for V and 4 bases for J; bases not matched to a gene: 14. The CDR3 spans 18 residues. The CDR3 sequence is CASSQRTPSTGQKNIQYF. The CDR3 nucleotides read TGTGCCAGCAGCCAAAGAACTCCTTCGACAGGGCAAAAAAACATTCAGTACTTC.

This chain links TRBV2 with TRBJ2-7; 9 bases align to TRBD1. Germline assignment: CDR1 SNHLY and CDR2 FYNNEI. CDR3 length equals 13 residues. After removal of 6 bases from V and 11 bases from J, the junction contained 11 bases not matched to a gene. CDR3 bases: TGTGCCAGCAGCGCGGGACAGGGCACCCCTAAGTACTTC. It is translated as CASSAGQGTPKYF.

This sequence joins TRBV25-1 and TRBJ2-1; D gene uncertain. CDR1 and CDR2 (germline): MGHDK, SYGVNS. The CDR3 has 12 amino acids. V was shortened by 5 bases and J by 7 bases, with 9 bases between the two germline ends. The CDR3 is CASSPPGNEQFF. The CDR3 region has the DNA TGTGCCAGCAGTCCCCCCGGGAATGAGCAGTTCTTC.

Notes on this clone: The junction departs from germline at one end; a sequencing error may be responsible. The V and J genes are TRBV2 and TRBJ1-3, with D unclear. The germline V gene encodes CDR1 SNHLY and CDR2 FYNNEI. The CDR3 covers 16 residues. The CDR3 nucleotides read TGTGCCGGCAGTGCGGGAGTCGGTTTCTCTGGAAACACCATATATTTT. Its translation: CAGSAGVGFSGNTIYF.

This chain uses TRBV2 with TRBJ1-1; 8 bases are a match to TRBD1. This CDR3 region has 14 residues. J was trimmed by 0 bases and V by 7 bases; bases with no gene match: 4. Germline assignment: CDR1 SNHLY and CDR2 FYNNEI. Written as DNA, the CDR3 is TGTGCCAGCACCTTGACAGGGGTGAACACTGAAGCTTTCTTT. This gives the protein CASTLTGVNTEAFF.

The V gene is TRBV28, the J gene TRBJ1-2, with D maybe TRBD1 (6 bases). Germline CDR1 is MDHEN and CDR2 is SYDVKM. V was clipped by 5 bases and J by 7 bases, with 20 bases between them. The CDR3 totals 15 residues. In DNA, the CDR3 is TGTGCCAGCAGTCCATTGCGCAGGGGATTTCGTGGCTACACCTTC. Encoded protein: CASSPLRRGFRGYTF.